This TCR beta chain was captured by sequencing in a study of blood T cell repertoires in COVID-19. Trimming cost V 5 bases and J 2 bases; bases outside gene matches: 12. Germline lookup yields CDR1 SGHTA and CDR2 FQGNSA. There are 17 residues in the CDR3. Sequenced by immunoSEQ multiplex PCR; TCRdb stores in-frame clones only, minus some. Of some 8,000 clones in the sample, approximately 84% are singletons; the top ten hold 32%. This sequence joins TRBV7-2 and TRBJ2-3, with TRBD2 matching over 8 bases. The sequence derives from a human donor in a cohort sampled during active COVID-19. Specimen: peripheral blood. For the CDR3, the DNA is TGTGCCAGCAGCCCCGGCGGGGGGCCCCGGGCCACAGATACGCAGTATTTT. Translating gives CASSPGGGPRATDTQYF.